This T cell receptor (beta chain) was captured in a study of T cell clonotyping in hematopoietic cell transplantation. For the study at large: Cytoreduction preceded collection of pretransplant recipient samples.

Findings and caveats of the study: At the given depth, recipient repertoires were over 95% de novo clonotypes. After transplant, recipient diversity fell while pathologically expanded clonotypes grew through day 180.

V was shortened by 2 bases and J by 6 bases, with 11 bases between the two germline ends. Germline CDR1 and CDR2: SGHTA and FQGNSA. This CDR3 is 14 amino acids long. Time point given: recipient sample about 28 days before transplant, after cytoreduction. Recipient blood drawn about 28 days pretransplant and days 30, 100, 180 after. With regard to this clone: Its antigen is not known.

Sequenced by immunoSEQ multiplex PCR; TCRdb stores in-frame clones only, minus some. This sample has approximately 44,000 clones; roughly 85% occur once, and the top ten carry about 5.4%. The TCR comes from a man between 60 and 75 years old with myelodysplastic syndrome. Some clones in this sample may be carry-over from other donors' samples. Sequences were derived from peripheral blood mononuclear cells, sampled before stem cell transplant. The rearrangement uses TRBV7-2 and TRBJ1-5; no reliable D call. This CDR3 is CASSLTAMAQPQHF. In nucleotides, the CDR3 is TGTGCCAGCAGCTTAACAGCCATGGCTCAGCCCCAGCATTTT.